This TCR delta chain was identified in a study of delta chains in infants with herpesvirus infections. TCR cDNA was made from PBMC RNA with gamma- and delta-chain-specific primers. TCRdb reprocessed the RT-PCR reads through CATT. This sample has 350 to 400 delta-chain clones; approximately 64% occur once, and the top ten carry 92%. Comments on this clone: TCRdb pairs this DNA with a much larger clone's protein that differs at residue 16, likely a read error; the protein shown was translated from the DNA.

This sequence originates from a human donor who was a Ugandan infant, either HIV-exposed or HIV-unexposed (not recorded which). This material consisted of peripheral blood, taken at time point 2 of longitudinal follow-up.

The CDR3 coding sequence is TGTGCTCTTGGGGACATTTTCCTACTCGGGTGGGGGGACACCGATAACCTCATCTTT. Translating it yields CALGDIFLLGWGDTDNLIF. V and J are TRDV1 and TRDJ1, with a tentative D call TRDD2 (7 bases). Germline lookup yields CDR1 TSWWSYY and CDR2 QGS. CDR3 size: 19 residues.